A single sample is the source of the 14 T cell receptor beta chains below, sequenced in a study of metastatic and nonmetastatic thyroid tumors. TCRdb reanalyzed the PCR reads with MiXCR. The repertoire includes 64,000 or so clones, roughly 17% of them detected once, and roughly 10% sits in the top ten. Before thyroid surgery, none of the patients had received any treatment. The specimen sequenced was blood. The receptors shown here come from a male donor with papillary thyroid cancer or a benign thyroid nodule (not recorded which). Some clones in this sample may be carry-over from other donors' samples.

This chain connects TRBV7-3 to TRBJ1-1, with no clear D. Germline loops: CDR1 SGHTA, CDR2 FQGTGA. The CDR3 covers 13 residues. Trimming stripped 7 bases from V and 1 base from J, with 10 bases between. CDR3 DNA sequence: TGTGCCAGCATCTCCGTAACGAACACTGAAGCTTTCTTT. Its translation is CASISVTNTEAFF.

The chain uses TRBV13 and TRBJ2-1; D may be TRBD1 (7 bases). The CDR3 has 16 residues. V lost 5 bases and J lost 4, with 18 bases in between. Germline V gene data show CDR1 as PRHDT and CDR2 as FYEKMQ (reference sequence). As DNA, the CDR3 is TGTGCCAGCAGCCTCAGGGGGGTGGGGCAATACAATGAGCAGTTCTTC. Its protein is CASSLRGVGQYNEQFF.

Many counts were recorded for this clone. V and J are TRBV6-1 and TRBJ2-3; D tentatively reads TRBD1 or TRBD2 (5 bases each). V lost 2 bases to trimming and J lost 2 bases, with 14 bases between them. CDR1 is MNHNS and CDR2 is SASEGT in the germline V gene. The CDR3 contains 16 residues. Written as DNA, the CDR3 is TGTGCCAGCAGTGAAAAGTGGGGGTTAGTCACAGATACGCAGTATTTT. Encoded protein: CASSEKWGLVTDTQYF.

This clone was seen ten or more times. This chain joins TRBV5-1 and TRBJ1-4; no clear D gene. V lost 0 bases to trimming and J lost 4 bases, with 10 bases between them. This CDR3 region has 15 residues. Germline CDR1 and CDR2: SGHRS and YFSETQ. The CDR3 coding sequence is TGCGCCAGCAGCTTGGCAGGAGAGGGTAATGAAAAACTGTTTTTT. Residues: CASSLAGEGNEKLFF. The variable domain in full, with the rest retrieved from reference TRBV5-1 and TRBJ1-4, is KAGVTQTPRYLIKTRGQQVTLSCSPISGHRSVSWYQQTPGQGLQFLFEYFSETQRNKGNFPGRFSGRQFSNSRSEMNVSTLELGDSALYLCASSLAGEGNEKLFFGSGTQLSVL.

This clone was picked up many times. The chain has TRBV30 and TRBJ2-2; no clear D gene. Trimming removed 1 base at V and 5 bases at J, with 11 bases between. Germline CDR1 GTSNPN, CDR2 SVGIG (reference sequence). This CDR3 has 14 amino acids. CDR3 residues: CAWSDATPTGELFF. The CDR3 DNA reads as TGTGCCTGGAGTGATGCGACTCCGACCGGGGAGCTGTTTTTT.

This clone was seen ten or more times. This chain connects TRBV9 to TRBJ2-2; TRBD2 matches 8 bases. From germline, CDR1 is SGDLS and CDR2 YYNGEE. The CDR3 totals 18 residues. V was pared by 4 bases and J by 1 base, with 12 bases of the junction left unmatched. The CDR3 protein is CASSKTRGTSGNTGELFF. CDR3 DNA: TGTGCCAGCAGCAAAACCCGAGGAACTAGCGGGAACACCGGGGAGCTGTTTTTT.

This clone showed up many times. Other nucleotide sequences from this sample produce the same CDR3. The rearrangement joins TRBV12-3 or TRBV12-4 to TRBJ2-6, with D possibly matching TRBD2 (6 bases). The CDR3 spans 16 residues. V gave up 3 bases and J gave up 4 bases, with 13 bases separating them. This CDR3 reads CASSFGGISGANVLTF. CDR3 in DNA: TGTGCCAGCAGTTTTGGGGGGATCTCGGGGGCCAACGTCCTGACTTTC.

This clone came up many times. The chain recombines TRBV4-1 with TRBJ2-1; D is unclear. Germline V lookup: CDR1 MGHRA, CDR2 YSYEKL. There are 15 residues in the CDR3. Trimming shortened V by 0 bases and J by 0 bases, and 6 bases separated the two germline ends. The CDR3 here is CASSQETPSYNEQFF. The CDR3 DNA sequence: TGCGCCAGCAGCCAAGAGACACCCTCCTACAATGAGCAGTTCTTC.

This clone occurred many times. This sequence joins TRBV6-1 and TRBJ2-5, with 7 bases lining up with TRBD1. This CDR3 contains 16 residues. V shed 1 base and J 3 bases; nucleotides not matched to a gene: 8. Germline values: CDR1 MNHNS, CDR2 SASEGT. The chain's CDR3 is CASSEVGTDKKETQYF. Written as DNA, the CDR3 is TGTGCCAGCAGTGAAGTAGGGACAGACAAGAAAGAGACCCAGTACTTC.

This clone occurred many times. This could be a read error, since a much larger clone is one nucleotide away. The CDR3 loop reads CASAGTEEGGEQLF. The CDR3 DNA sequence: TGTGCCAGCGCCGGGACTGAAGAGGGAGGAGAGCAGCTCTTC. The V gene is TRBV6-2 or TRBV6-3, the J gene TRBJ2-1; D is possibly TRBD2 (6 bases). The CDR3 totals 14 residues. The V gene's germline CDR1 is MNHEY and CDR2 SVGEGT.

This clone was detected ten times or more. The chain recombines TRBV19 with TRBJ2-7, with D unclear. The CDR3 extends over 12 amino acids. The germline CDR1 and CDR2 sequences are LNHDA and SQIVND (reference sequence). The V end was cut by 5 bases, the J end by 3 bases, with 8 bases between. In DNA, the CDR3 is TGTGCCAGTAGTGATTCATACTACGAGCAGTACTTC. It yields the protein CASSDSYYEQYF.

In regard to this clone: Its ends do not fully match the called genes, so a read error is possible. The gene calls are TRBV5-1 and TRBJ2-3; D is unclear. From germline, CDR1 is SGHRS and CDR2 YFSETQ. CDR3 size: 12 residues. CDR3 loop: CASSHGTDTKYF. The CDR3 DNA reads TGCGCCAGCAGCCATGGCACAGATACGAAGTATTTT.

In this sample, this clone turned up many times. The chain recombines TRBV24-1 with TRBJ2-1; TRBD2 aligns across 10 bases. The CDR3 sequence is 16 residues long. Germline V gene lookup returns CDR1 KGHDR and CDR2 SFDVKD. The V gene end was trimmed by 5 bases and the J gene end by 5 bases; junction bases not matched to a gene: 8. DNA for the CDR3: TGTGCCACCAGTGCAGGGGGGACTAGCGACAACAATGAGCAGTTCTTC. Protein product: CATSAGGTSDNNEQFF.

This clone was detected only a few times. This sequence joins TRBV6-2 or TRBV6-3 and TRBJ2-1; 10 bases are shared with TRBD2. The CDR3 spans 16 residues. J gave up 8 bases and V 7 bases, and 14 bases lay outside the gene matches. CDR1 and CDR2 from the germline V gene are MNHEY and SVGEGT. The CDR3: CASTQRAGGPVDEQFF. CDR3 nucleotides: TGTGCCAGCACCCAGAGAGCGGGAGGGCCGGTAGATGAGCAGTTCTTC.